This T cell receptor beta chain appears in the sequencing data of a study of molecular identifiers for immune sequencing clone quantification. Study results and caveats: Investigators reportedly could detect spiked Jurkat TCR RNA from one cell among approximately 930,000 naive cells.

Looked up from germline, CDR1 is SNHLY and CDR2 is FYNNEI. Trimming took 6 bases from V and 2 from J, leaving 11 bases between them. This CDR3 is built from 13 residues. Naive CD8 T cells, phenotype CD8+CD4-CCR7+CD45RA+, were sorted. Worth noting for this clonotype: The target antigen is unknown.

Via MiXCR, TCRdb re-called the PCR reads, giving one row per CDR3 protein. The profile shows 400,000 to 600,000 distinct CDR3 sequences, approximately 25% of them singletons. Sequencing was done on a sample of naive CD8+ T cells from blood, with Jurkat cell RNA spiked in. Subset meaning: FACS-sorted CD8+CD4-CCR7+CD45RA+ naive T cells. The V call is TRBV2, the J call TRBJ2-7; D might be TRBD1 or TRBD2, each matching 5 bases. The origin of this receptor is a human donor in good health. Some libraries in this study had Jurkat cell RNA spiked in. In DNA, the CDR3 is TGTGCCAGCAGAACGGGGCACACCTACGAGCAGTACTTC. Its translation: CASRTGHTYEQYF.